This T cell receptor (beta chain) originates from a study of response to subunit inactivated influenza vaccine. General study points: Authors suggested that a seasonal influenza vaccination recruits few new T cells each time.

The V end lost 8 bases, the J end lost 2 bases, and 13 bases lay between the germline ends. CDR1 and CDR2 (germline): SQVTM, ANQGSEA. There are 13 residues in the CDR3. Each CDR3 protein is one row after TCRdb ran MiXCR on the RT-PCR reads. The sample gives approximately 500,000 distinct CDR3 sequences, 10% to 15% of which show up once; roughly 14% is in the top ten. This clonotype occurred many times. Its antigen is undetermined. The chain couples TRBV29-1 to TRBJ1-3; no reliable D call. This material consisted of PBMCs from blood, taken more than 35 days after vaccination. The sequence came from a man between 45 and 60 years old who received an inactivated influenza vaccine. CDR3 sequence (DNA): TGCAGCACCCAGTTCGGGACTGGAAACACCATATATTTT. Its translation is CSTQFGTGNTIYF.